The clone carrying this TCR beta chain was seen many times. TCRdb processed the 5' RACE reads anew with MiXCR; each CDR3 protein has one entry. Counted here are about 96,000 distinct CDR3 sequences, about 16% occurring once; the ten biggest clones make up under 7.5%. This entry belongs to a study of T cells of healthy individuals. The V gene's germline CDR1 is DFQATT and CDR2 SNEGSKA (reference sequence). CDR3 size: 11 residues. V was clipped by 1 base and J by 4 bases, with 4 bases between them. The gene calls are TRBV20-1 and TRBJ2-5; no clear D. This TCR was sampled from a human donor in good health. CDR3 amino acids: CSARGTETQYF. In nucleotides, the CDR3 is TGCAGTGCTAGAGGAACAGAGACCCAGTACTTC.